Here is one T cell receptor (beta chain) with its context. Trimming removed 3 bases from V and 5 bases from J, with 10 bases in between. Germline loops: CDR1 LNHDA, CDR2 SQIVND (reference sequence). The CDR3 spans 13 residues. The record originates from a study of OX40 agonist ivuxolimab in advanced cancers. TCRdb's table, derived via immunoSEQ multiplex PCR, lists solely in-frame clones and lacks some. The sample holds more than 55,000 clones, 77% seen once. The rearrangement links TRBV19 to TRBJ1-1, with D maybe TRBD1 (5 bases). Sequencing was performed on CD4+ or CD8+ T cells sorted from blood, taken in a trial of the OX40 agonist ivuxolimab. This sequence originates from an adult with an advanced solid tumor such as melanoma, head and neck, liver or kidney cancer. The CDR3: CASSIGHITEAFF. The CDR3 nucleotides read TGTGCCAGTAGTATCGGACACATTACTGAAGCTTTCTTT.